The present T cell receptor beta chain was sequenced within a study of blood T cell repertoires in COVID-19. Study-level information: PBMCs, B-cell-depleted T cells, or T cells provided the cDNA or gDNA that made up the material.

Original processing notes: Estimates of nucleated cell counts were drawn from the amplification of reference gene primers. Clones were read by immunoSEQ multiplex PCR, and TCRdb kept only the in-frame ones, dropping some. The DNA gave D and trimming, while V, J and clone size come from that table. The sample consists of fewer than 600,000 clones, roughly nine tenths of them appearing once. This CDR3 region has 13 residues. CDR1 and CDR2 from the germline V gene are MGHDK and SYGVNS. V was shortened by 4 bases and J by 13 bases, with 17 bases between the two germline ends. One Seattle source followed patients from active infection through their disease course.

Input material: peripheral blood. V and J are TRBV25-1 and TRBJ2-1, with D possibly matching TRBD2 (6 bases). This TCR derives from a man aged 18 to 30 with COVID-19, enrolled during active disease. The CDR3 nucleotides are TGTGCCAGCAGTGGATTAGCGGAGGCGGTCCAGTTCTTC. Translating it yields CASSGLAEAVQFF.